This T cell receptor beta chain was documented in a study of CD8+CD57+ T cells in acquired aplastic anemia. Study context: Across the sorted CD4+ and CD8+ cells, DNA amounts averaged 3.2 ug.

Notes on the study in general: Shared by patients and controls, approximately 28 CD8+ CDR3s were abundant in patients.

Template material for TCR beta VDJ and CDR3 profiling consisted of genomic DNA. TCRdb recomputed calls from the reads with MiXCR, one row per CDR3 protein. The sample lists about 420,000 distinct CDR3 sequences, under 80% occurring once. The CDR3 loop spans 17 amino acids. Germline CDR1 and CDR2: SGHRS and YFSETQ. Remarks on this clonotype: Its antigen is currently unknown. Germline and junction disagree at one end, which may indicate a read error.

This clonotype was sampled from a human donor in good health, serving as a control. Specimen: sorted CD4+, CD8+, or CD8+CD57+ T cells (not recorded which) from PBMCs. The rearrangement joins TRBV5-1 to TRBJ2-1; no reliable D call. The CDR3 nucleotides read TGTGCCAGCAGTGAACGCGTCGCGGCAGTCTCCTACAATGAGCAGTTCTTC. It is translated as CASSERVAAVSYNEQFF.